This T cell receptor (beta chain) was identified in a study of cytomegalovirus exposure and HLA in healthy donors. General study points: Several of the most significant clusters appeared linked to common viral pathogens, based on a later analysis. Earlier findings revealed that most TCR beta V segments proved productive either about 90% or about 30% of the time. Further analysis, carried out later, found HLA-associated TCR beta chains more clonally expanded than equally common other chains.

On this clone itself: Its antigen is still unknown.

From germline, CDR1 is SGHTS and CDR2 YDEGEE. Deletions cut 3 bases from V and 0 bases from J, with 9 bases between. This CDR3 has 14 amino acids. Donors likely had unrecorded immune exposures despite being nominally healthy when sampled. A multiplex PCR was run with 60 Vbeta primers and 13 Jbeta primers. Sequencing used immunoSEQ multiplex PCR; TCRdb keeps in-frame clones, though not all of them. The sample consists of about 110,000 clones, 77% of them appearing once. The sequenced sample consisted of PBMCs. The sequence was obtained from a human donor in good health. The genes are TRBV5-8 and TRBJ1-1; D is perhaps TRBD1 (6 bases). CDR3 nucleotides: TGTGCCAGCAGCTCGCAGGGGTTGAACACTGAAGCTTTCTTT. This sequence encodes CASSSQGLNTEAFF.